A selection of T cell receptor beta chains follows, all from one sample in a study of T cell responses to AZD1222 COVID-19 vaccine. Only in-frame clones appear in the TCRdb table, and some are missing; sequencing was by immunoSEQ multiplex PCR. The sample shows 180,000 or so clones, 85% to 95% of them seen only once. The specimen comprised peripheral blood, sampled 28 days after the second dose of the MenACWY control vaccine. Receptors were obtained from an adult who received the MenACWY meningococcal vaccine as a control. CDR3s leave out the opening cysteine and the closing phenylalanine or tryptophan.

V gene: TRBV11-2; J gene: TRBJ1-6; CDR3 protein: ASSLVRGGDSPLH
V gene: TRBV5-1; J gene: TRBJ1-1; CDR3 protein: ASSLGRGNMNTEAF
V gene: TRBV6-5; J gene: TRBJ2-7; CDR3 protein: ASSYAGTETYEQY
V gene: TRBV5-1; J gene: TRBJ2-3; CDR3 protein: ASSVDGSTDTQY
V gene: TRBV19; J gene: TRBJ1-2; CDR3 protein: ASSISNYGYT
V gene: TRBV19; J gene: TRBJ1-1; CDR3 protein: ASSRDGSMNTEAF
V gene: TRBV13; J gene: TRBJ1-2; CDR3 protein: ASSTRANYGYT
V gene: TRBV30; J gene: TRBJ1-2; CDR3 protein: AWSTGNYGYT
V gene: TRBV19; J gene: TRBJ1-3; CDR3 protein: ASGPISGNTIY
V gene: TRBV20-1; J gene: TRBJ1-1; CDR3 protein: SASRGTGYTEAF
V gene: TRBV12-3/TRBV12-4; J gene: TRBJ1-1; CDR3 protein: AIINGWTEAF
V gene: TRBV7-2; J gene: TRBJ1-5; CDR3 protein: ASSLEFQPQH
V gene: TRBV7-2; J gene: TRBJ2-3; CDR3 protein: ASSFFGSGGTDFTDTQY
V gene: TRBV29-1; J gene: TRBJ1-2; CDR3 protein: SAHRKGDGYT
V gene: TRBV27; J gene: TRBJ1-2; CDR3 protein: ASSLEVGAGYT
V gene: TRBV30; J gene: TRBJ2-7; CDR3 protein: AWSVTGEVQY
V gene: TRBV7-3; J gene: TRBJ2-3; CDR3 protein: ASSLAGRRDTQY
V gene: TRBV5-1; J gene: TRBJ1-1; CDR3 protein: ASSQSVPNTEAF
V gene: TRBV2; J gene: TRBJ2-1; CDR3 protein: ASRPNGYNEQF
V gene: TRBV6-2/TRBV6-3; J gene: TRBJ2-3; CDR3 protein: ASSYLTRATDTQY
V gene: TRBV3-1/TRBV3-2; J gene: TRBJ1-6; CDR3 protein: ASSPQQGGSPLH
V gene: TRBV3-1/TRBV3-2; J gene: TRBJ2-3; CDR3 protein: ASSLAGGRLSSTDTQY
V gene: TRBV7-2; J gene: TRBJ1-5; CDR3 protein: ASSRAGDGYQPQH
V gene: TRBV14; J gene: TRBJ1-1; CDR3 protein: ASSQYRATNTEAF
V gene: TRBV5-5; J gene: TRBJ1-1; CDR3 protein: ASSWGQGEAAF
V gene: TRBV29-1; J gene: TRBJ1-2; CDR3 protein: SVVSGGYT
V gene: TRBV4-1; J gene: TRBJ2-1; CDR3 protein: ASSPLAGGVSREQF
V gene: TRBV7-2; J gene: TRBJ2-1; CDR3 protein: ASSLRGQNEQF
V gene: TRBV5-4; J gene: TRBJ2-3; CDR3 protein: ASSSLALSTDTQY
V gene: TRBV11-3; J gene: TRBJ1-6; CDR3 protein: ASSLGGFWESPLH
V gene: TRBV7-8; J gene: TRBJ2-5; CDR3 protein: ASRRGLGETQY
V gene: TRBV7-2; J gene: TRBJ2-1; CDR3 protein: ASSETGQLNNEQF
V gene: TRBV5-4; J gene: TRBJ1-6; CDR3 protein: ASSSATVHNSPLH
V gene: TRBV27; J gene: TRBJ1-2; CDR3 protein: ASSLRATPGGYT
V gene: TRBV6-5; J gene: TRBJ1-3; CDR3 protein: ASSYKTGYGNTIY
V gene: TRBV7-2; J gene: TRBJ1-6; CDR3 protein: ASSWGLNSPLH
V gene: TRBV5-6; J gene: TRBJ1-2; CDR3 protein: ASSLDQGPHLYGYT
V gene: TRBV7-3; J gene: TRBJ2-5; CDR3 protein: ASSPGQGETQY
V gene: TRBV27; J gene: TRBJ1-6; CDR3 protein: ASSFLNSPLH
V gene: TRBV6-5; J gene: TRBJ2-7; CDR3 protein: ASSYSTGPSYEQY
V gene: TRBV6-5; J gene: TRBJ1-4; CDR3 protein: ASSYTIYPRAEKLF
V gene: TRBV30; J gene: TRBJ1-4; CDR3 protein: AWNLGPYEKLF
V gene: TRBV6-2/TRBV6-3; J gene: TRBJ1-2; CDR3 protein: ASSPGQGSIHGYT
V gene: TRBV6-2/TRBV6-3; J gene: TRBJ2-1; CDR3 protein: ASSYFPSGGRPTEQF
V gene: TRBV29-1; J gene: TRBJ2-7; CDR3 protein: SVESLDEQY
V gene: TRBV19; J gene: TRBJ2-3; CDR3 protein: ASSGGAWRDTQY
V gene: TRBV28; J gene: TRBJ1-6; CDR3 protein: ASSLGATGRAYNSPLH
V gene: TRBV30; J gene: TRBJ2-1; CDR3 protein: AWSDLGSSYNEQF
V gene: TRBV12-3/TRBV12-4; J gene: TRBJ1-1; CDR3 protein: ASSHAENTEAF
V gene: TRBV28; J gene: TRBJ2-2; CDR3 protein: ASREGDRGSTGELF
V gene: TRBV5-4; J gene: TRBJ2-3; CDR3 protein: ASSAYAADTQY
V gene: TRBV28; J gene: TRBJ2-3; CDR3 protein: ASSPSAGKPLDTQY
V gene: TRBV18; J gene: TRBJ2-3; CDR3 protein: ASSPSGPDTQY